The rows below give T cell receptor beta chains drawn from one sample of a study of T-cell memory formation after mild COVID-19. TCRdb recomputed calls from the 5' RACE reads with MiXCR, one row per CDR3 protein. The data contain 300,000 to 400,000 distinct CDR3 sequences, 10% to 15% of them singletons. The sequenced sample consisted of PBMCs or a T cell subset sorted from them (not recorded which). The receptors were gathered from a young man who had mild COVID-19 (a few samples of this study predate the infection). Cell type and time point are not known. The CDR3 runs from the conserved cysteine through the conserved F or W. D genes are given only for firm matches. Size tells how often a clone was seen (once, few, many) or the class of an expanded clone, and some rows leave it out.

d_call	j_call	clone_size	v_call	cdr3_nt	cdr3_aa
NA	TRBJ1-1	many	TRBV20-1	TGCAGTGCTGCAGGGAGTCGCTACGCTGAAGCTTTCTTT	CSAAGSRYAEAFF
TRBD1	TRBJ1-2	NA	TRBV4-2	TGTGCCAGCAGCCCCCAGGGACAGAGCTATGGCTACACCTTC	CASSPQGQSYGYTF
NA	TRBJ1-2	few	TRBV7-2	TGTGCCAGCAGCTTAGGACGCCTTCACTATGGCTACACCTTC	CASSLGRLHYGYTF
NA	TRBJ2-7	few	TRBV6-2/TRBV6-3	TGTGCCAGCAGTTACCCAGGGTGGGACGAGCAGTACTTC	CASSYPGWDEQYF
NA	TRBJ1-6	NA	TRBV18	TGTGCCAGCTCACTACGCCTGGAGGGGTGGAATTCACCCCTCCACTTT	CASSLRLEGWNSPLHF
NA	TRBJ2-5	NA	TRBV28	TGTGCCAGCAGCCAACAACAGGGACGCTGGGCCCAGTACTTC	CASSQQQGRWAQYF
NA	TRBJ2-6	NA	TRBV4-3	TGCGCCAGCAGCCAGATGGACAGCAGCCTCCCTGGGGCCAACGTCCTGACTTTC	CASSQMDSSLPGANVLTF
NA	TRBJ2-6	many	TRBV6-4	TGTGCCAGCAGTGAATCCTCACGCTCTGGGGCCAACGTCCTGACTTTC	CASSESSRSGANVLTF
NA	TRBJ1-6	NA	TRBV28	TGTGCCAGCAGTCCCCCCCTCCACTTT	CASSPPLHF
NA	TRBJ2-5	many	TRBV5-1	TGCGCCAGCAGCCAAGCAGAGACCCAGTACTTC	CASSQAETQYF
TRBD2	TRBJ2-2	few	TRBV30	TGTGCCTGGATGAAGGGGTACCGGACTAGCGGGCACACCGGGGAGCTGTTTTTT	CAWMKGYRTSGHTGELFF
NA	TRBJ2-3	NA	TRBV3-1	TGTGCCAGCAGCCAAGCGGGACAAGGGCCCACAGATACGCAGTATTTT	CASSQAGQGPTDTQYF
NA	TRBJ1-6	few	TRBV10-2	TGCGCCAGCAGTACAGCAGAACCCTATAATTCACCCCTCCACTTT	CASSTAEPYNSPLHF
NA	TRBJ1-5	many	TRBV12-3/TRBV12-4	TGTGCCAGCAGTTTACCAGGGAATAATCAGCCCCAGCATTTT	CASSLPGNNQPQHF
NA	TRBJ1-1	many	TRBV4-2	TGTGCCAGCAAAGGACAGCTACAAAGTGAAGCTTTCTTT	CASKGQLQSEAFF
NA	TRBJ1-3	many	TRBV5-5	TGTGCCAGCAGCCCCGACCCTCACTCTGGAAACACCATATATTTT	CASSPDPHSGNTIYF
NA	TRBJ2-7	few	TRBV21-1	TGTGCCAGCTTTCCTTTCCCGGGACAGCCATACGAGCAGTACTTC	CASFPFPGQPYEQYF
NA	TRBJ2-1	NA	TRBV5-1	TGCGCCAGCAGCTTGGCCCTGGGAAATGAGCAGTTCTTC	CASSLALGNEQFF
NA	TRBJ2-3	NA	TRBV12-3/TRBV12-4	TGTGCCAGCAGTTTATACTCGGTCGGATCCGATCAGCAGTATTTT	CASSLYSVGSDQQYF
NA	TRBJ1-6	NA	TRBV7-2	TGTGCCAGCAGCCCCAGAGGGGCAACGGGTAATTCACCCCTCCACTTT	CASSPRGATGNSPLHF